This is a list of T cell receptor beta chains from one sample in a study of human T cells and chemical hapten exposure. MiXCR was run by TCRdb on the RACE reads, yielding one entry per CDR3 protein. This sample has 30,000 to 40,000 distinct CDR3 sequences; more than 8% occur once, and the top ten carry around 28%. The source material was whole blood, sampled in connection with sensitization to the hapten diphenylcyclopropenone (DPC). The receptors originated from a man in his fifties with alopecia areata. Some clones in this sample may be carry-over from other donors' samples. CDR3s include the opening cysteine and the closing phenylalanine or tryptophan. The D gene is left open where the match is weak. Size is stated for part of the rows, as once, few or many counts, or as a class when the clone is expanded.

J	size	V	D	CDR3	DNA
TRBJ2-1	many	TRBV12-3/TRBV12-4	.	CASRYSGTANEQFF	TGTGCCAGCAGGTATAGCGGGACAGCCAATGAGCAGTTCTTC
TRBJ2-1	.	TRBV12-3/TRBV12-4	TRBD2	CASSLGGLAEYNEQFF	TGTGCCAGCAGTTTAGGCGGGCTAGCGGAATACAATGAGCAGTTCTTC
TRBJ2-1	many	TRBV24-1	.	CATSDLSPTRKSSYNEQFF	TGTGCCACCAGTGATTTAAGCCCAACTAGGAAGTCCTCCTACAATGAGCAGTTCTTC
TRBJ1-2	many	TRBV7-9	.	CASTIGDYGYTF	TGTGCCAGCACAATAGGGGACTATGGCTACACCTTC
TRBJ2-3	few	TRBV5-1	.	CASSLEADTQYF	TGCGCCAGCAGCTTGGAGGCAGATACGCAGTATTTT
TRBJ1-1	few	TRBV4-1	.	CASSRGSAGINTEVFF	TGCGCCAGCAGCCGAGGGAGTGCAGGGATTAACACTGAAGTTTTCTTT
TRBJ2-5	many	TRBV5-1	TRBD2	CASSLTLAGEETQYF	TGCGCCAGCAGCTTGACGTTAGCGGGAGAAGAGACCCAGTACTTC
TRBJ2-2	.	TRBV5-1	.	CASSLDPNTGELFF	TGCGCCAGCAGCTTGGACCCCAACACCGGGGAGCTGTTTTTT
TRBJ2-6	many	TRBV29-1	.	CSVEDNNSGANVLTF	TGCAGCGTTGAGGACAACAACTCTGGGGCCAACGTCCTGACTTTC
TRBJ2-7	few	TRBV6-2/TRBV6-3	TRBD2	CASSYSTTGGPPYEQYF	TGTGCCAGCAGTTACTCGACAACGGGAGGGCCCCCCTACGAGCAGTACTTC
TRBJ2-2	many	TRBV10-3	.	CATKGRTNTGELFF	TGTGCCACTAAAGGGAGGACGAACACCGGGGAGCTGTTTTTT
TRBJ2-7	many	TRBV12-3/TRBV12-4	.	CASKLLNGGPYEQYF	TGTGCCAGCAAGCTACTTAATGGGGGCCCCTACGAGCAGTACTTC
TRBJ2-2	few	TRBV7-2	.	CASSLRRLGELFF	TGTGCCAGCAGCCTAAGGCGTCTTGGGGAGCTGTTTTTT
TRBJ2-5	many	TRBV29-1	.	CSVRPGGGRQTQYF	TGCAGCGTCCGCCCGGGGGGCGGAAGGCAGACCCAGTACTTC
TRBJ2-1	many	TRBV27	.	CASSPRLAAHNEQFF	TGTGCCAGCAGTCCCCGTTTAGCGGCCCACAATGAGCAGTTCTTC
TRBJ2-2	many	TRBV10-3	TRBD2	CAATGAGDNTGELFF	TGTGCCGCCACTGGAGCGGGAGATAACACCGGGGAGCTGTTTTTT
TRBJ2-3	many	TRBV29-1	.	CSANGASTDTQYF	TGCAGCGCAAACGGGGCTAGCACAGATACGCAGTATTTT
TRBJ2-5	.	TRBV10-3	TRBD1	CAISGDRAQETQYF	TGTGCCATCAGTGGGGACAGGGCTCAAGAGACCCAGTACTTC
TRBJ1-1	.	TRBV27	TRBD1	CASRKGAAVTEAFF	TGTGCCAGCAGGAAGGGGGCTGCGGTCACTGAAGCTTTCTTT
TRBJ1-1	many	TRBV10-3	.	CAISDDGSNTEAFF	TGTGCCATCAGTGACGACGGGTCGAACACTGAAGCTTTCTTT
TRBJ2-1	medium-sized	TRBV6-2/TRBV6-3	TRBD2	CASSYASGPYNEQFF	TGTGCCAGCAGTTATGCTAGCGGGCCTTACAATGAGCAGTTCTTC
TRBJ2-1	many	TRBV4-1	TRBD2	CASSQRTSGRTSYNEQFF	TGCGCCAGCAGCCAGAGGACTAGCGGGAGGACGTCCTACAATGAGCAGTTCTTC
TRBJ2-5	many	TRBV29-1	.	CSDVYAGETQYF	TGCAGCGACGTCTATGCAGGGGAGACCCAGTACTTC